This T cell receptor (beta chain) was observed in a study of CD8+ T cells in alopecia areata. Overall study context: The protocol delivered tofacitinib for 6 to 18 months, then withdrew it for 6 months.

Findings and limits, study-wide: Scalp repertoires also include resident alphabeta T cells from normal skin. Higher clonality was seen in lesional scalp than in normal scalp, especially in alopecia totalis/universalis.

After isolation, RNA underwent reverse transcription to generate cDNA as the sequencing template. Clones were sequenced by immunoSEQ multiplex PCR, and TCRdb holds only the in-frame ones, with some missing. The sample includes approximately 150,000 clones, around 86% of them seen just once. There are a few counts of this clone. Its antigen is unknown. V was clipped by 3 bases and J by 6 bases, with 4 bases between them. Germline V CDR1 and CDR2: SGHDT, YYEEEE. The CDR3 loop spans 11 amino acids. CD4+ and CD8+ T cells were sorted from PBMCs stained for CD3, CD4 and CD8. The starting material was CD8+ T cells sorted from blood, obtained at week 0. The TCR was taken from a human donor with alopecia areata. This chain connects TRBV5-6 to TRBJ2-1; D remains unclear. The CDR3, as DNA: TGTGCCAGCAGCTCCATCAATGAGCAGTTCTTC. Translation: CASSSINEQFF.